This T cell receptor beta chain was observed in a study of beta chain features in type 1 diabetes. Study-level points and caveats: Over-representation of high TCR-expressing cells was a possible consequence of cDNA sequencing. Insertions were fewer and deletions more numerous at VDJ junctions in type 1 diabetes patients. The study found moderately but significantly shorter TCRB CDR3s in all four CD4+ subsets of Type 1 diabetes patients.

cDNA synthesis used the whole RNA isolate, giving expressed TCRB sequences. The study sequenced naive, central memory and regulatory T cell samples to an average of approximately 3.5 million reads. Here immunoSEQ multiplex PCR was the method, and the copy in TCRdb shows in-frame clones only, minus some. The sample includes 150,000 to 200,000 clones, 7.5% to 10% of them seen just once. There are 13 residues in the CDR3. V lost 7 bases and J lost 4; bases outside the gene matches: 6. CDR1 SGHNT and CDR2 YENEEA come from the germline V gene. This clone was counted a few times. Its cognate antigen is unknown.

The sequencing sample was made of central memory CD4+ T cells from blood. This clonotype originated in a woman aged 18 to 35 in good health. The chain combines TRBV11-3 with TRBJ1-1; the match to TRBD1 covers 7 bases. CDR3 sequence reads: CASTPEGATEAFF. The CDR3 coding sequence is TGTGCCAGCACTCCGGAGGGGGCCACTGAAGCTTTCTTT.